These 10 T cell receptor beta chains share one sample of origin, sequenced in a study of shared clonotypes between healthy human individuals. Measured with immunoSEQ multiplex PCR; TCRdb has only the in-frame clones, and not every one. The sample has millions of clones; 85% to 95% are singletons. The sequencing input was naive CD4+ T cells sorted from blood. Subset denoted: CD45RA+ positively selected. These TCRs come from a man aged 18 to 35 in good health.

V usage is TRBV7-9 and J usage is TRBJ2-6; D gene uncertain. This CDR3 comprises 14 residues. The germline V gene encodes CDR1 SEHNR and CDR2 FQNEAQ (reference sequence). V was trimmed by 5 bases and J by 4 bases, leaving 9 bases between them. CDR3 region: CASSPGNGANVLTF. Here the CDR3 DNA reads TGTGCCAGCAGCCCCGGTAACGGGGCCAACGTCCTGACTTTC.

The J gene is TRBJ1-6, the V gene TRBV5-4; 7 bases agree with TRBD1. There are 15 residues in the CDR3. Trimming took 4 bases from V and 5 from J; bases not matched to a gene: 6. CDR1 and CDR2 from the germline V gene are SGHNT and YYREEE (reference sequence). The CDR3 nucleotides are TGTGCCAGCAGCGATCGACAGGGACATAATTCACCCCTCCACTTT. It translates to CASSDRQGHNSPLHF.

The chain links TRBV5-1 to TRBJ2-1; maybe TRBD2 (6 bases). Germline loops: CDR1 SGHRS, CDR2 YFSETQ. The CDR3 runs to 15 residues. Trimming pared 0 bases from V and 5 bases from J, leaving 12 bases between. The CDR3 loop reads CASSLERVKDNEQFF. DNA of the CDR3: TGCGCCAGCAGCTTGGAGCGGGTTAAGGACAATGAGCAGTTCTTC.

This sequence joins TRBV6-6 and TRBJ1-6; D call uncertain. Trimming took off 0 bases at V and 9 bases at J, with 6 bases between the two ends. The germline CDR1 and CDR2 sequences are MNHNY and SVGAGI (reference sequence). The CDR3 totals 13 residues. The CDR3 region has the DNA TGTGCCAGCAGTTACTCGAGACCTTCACCCCTCCACTTT. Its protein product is CASSYSRPSPLHF.

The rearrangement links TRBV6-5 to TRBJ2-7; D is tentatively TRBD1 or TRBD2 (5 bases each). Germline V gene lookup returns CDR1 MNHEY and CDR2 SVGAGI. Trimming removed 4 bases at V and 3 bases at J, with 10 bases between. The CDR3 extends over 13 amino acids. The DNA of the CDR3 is TGTGCCAGCAGTTCCGGGGCCTACTACGAGCAGTACTTC. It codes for CASSSGAYYEQYF.

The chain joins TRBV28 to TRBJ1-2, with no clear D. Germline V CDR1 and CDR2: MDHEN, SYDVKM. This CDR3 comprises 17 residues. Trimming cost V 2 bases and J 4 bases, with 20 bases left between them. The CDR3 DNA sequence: TGTGCCAGCAGTTTAGGCAACGGCGGCAGCTACGGCTATGGCTACACCTTC. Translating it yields CASSLGNGGSYGYGYTF.

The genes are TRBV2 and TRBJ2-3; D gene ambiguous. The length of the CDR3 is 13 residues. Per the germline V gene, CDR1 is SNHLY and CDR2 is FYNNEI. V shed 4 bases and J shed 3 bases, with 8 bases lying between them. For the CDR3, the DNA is TGTGCCAGCAGTGCGGTAGTAACAGATACGCAGTATTTT. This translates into CASSAVVTDTQYF. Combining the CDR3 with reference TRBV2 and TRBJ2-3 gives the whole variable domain EPEVTQTPSHQVTQMGQEVILRCVPISNHLYFYWYRQILGQKVEFLVSFYNNEISEKSEIFDDQFSVERPDGSNFTLKIRSTKLEDSAMYFCASSAVVTDTQYFGPGTRLTVL.

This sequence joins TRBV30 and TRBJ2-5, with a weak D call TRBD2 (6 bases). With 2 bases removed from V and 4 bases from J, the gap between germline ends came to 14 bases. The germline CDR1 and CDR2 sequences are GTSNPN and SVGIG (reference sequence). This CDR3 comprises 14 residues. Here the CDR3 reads CAWSTGSLGETQYF. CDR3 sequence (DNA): TGTGCCTGGAGTACCGGGAGCCTGGGAGAGACCCAGTACTTC.

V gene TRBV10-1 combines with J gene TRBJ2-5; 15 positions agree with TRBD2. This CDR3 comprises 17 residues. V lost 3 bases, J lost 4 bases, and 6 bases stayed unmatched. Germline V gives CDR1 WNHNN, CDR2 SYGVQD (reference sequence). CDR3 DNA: TGCGCCAGCAGTGATCCGGGACTAGCGGGAGGAGGAGAGACCCAGTACTTC. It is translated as CASSDPGLAGGGETQYF.

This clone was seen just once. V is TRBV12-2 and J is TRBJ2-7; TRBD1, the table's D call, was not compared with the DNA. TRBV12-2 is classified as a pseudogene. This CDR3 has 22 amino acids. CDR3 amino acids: CASRSTLGHRPGNSRADYEQYF. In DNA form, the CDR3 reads TGTGCAAGTCGCTCCACCTTGGGTCACAGGCCAGGAAATTCCCGCGCTGACTACGAGCAGTACTTC.